Sequencing of this TCR beta chain was carried out in a study of CD8 T cells in Susac syndrome. The authors reverse transcribed about 0.45 to 1 ug RNA with random hexamers. Multiplex PCR with immunoSEQ amplified the TCR beta CDR3 across 54 Vbeta and 13 Jbeta. MiXCR, run by TCRdb on the immunoSEQ multiplex PCR reads, gives a single entry per CDR3 protein. Found here are around 71,000 distinct CDR3 sequences, 93% of them singletons; the top ten hold approximately 0.15%. Patients having Susac syndrome satisfied recently defined diagnostic criteria for definite or probable disease. While CD8+ and CD4+ T cells were isolated negatively, TEMRA cells were enriched by FACS. The sample comprised CD4+ T cells from PBMCs. The receptor's source is a human donor with Susac syndrome.

The CDR3 DNA follows: TGTGCCAGCAGCCCACTCGGGGCAGGGGATGGCTACACCTTC. Translation: CASSPLGAGDGYTF. The chain is built from TRBV7-2 and TRBJ1-2; D perhaps matches TRBD1 (6 bases). CDR1 SGHTA and CDR2 FQGNSA come from the germline V gene. The CDR3 spans 14 residues. V lost 5 bases to trimming and J lost 6 bases, with 16 bases between them.